This T cell receptor (beta chain) was obtained from a study of blood T cells in healthy people across ages. Study-level points and caveats: Higher naive T cell percentage went strongly together with higher TCR beta diversity. Getting older went along with TCR beta diversity per million T cells dropping roughly linearly.

This clonotype turned up a few times. Its antigen is currently unknown. A read error may account for a junction end that differs from germline. Together with a sample-barcoded 5' primer, a J-beta primer mix was included in a second PCR lasting roughly 6 to 12 cycles. All cDNA molecules were each tagged by a template-switch adaptor with 12 random nucleotides. Sequencing recovered at least 3 million CDR3-containing paired-end reads from each sample. TCRdb re-derived calls from the 5' RACE reads in MiXCR, one entry per CDR3 protein. In the table there are more than 800,000 distinct CDR3 sequences, around 28% of which are singletons. The germline V gene encodes CDR1 SGHTA and CDR2 FQGNSA. CDR3 length: 14 residues.

Sequenced input: blood. The TCR originated in a woman older than 75 in good health. The rearrangement joins TRBV7-2 to TRBJ1-6; D is possibly TRBD1 (5 bases). Written as DNA, the CDR3 is TGTGCCAACAGCGCACAGGCCTATAATTCACCCCTCCACTTT. Translation: CANSAQAYNSPLHF.